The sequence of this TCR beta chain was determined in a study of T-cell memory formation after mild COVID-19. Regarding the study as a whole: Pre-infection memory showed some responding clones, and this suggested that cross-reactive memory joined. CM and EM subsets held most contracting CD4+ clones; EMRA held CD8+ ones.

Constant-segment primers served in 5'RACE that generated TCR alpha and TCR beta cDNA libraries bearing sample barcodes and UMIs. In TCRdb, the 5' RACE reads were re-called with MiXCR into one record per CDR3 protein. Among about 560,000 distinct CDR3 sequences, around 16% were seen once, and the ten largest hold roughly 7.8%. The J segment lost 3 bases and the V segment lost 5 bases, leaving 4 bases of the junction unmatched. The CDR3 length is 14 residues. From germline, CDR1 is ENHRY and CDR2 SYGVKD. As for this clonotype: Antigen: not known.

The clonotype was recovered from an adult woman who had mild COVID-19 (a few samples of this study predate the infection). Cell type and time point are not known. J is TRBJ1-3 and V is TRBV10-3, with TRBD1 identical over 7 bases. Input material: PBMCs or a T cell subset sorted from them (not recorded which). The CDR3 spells CAISPGTVGNTIYF. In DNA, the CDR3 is TGTGCCATCAGTCCCGGGACAGTTGGAAACACCATATATTTT.